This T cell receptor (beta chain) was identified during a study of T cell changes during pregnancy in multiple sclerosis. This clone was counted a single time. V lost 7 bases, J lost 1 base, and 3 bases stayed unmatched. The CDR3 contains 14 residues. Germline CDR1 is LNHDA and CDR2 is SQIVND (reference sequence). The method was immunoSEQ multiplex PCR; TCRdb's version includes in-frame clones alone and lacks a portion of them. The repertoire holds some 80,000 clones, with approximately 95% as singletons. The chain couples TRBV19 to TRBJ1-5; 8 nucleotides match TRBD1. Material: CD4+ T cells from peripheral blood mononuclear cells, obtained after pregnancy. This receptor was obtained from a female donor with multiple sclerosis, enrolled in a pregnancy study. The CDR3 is CASTRTGSNQPQHF. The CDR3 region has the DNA TGTGCCAGTACCCGGACAGGGAGCAATCAGCCCCAGCATTTT.